This TCR beta chain was identified in a study of radiation and T cells in renal cell carcinoma. Study outcomes and limitations: In blood, top tumor clones expanded by 2 weeks, shrinking by 4.

Regarding this clone: Its target is unknown.

The CDR3 has 14 amino acids. Germline CDR1 SGHNT, CDR2 YENEEA. V was trimmed by 2 bases and J by 1 base, leaving 8 bases between them. The protocol was immunoSEQ multiplex PCR, while the TCRdb copy is restricted to in-frame clones and leaves out a portion. The data show 45,000 to 65,000 clones, with around 80% seen just once and roughly 7.2% held by the top ten. The sample's time point: baseline pretreatment blood. Treatment indicated: 15 Gy SBRT to primary tumor, nephrectomy 4 weeks later. Material: blood, obtained from a patient whose treatment included radiotherapy and nephrectomy. This TCR derives from a man aged 55-75 years with renal cell carcinoma. The chain combines TRBV11-3 with TRBJ1-1; D perhaps matches TRBD1 (6 bases). The CDR3 DNA reads TGTGCCAGCAGCTTACAGGGGACGAACACTGAAGCTTTCTTT. Translated, it gives CASSLQGTNTEAFF.